The present T cell receptor (beta chain) was sequenced within a study of blood T cell repertoires in COVID-19. Clones were read by immunoSEQ multiplex PCR, and TCRdb kept only the in-frame ones, dropping some. The sample consists of roughly 140,000 clones, 84% of them appearing once. Sample: peripheral blood. The origin of this receptor is a human donor in a cohort sampled during active COVID-19.

CDR3 bases: TGTGCCAGCAGCTTAGATGGGGGGTTAGGAGAGACCCAGTACTTC. Translated: CASSLDGGLGETQYF. This chain links TRBV7-2 with TRBJ2-5, with a weak D call TRBD2 (6 bases). V lost 1 base to trimming and J lost 4 bases, with 13 bases between them. The CDR3 is made up of 15 amino acids. Germline CDR1 and CDR2: SGHTA and FQGNSA.